This T cell receptor (beta chain) was observed in a study of CD4+ T cells in melanoma. Findings and caveats of the study: CD8+ T cell, macrophage and B cell function reportedly correlated with neoantigen-specific CD4+ T cells. In melanoma, neoantigen-specific CD4+ T cells reportedly differed in differentiation state.

The method was immunoSEQ multiplex PCR; TCRdb's version includes in-frame clones alone and lacks a portion of them. The sample carries 9,500 to 11,000 clones, around two thirds recorded once. Only a few counts were recorded for this clone. Its antigen remains unidentified. Germline values: CDR1 GTSNPN, CDR2 SVGIG (reference sequence). This CDR3 comprises 15 residues. Trimming left V 1 base short and J 9 bases short, with 19 bases between. Input material: cells from a culture (not recorded whether cultured in vitro). The V gene is TRBV30, the J gene TRBJ1-5; unclear D gene. The clonotype comes from a human donor with melanoma. For the CDR3, the DNA is TGTGCCTGGAGTGAGGGCCTCCTCATAGGTTGGCCCCAGCATTTT. Translated: CAWSEGLLIGWPQHF. Full variable domain (rest looked up from reference TRBV30 and TRBJ1-5): SQTIHQWPATLVQPVGSPLSLECTVEGTSNPNLYWYRQAAGRGLQLLFYSVGIGQISSEVPQNLSASRPQDRQFILSSKKLLLSDSGFYLCAWSEGLLIGWPQHFGDGTRLSIL.